These 22 T cell receptor beta chains were all obtained from the same sample, sequenced in a study of T cells after yellow fever vaccination (dated by TCRdb to the late 2010s). The library was built by means of 5' RACE. The run used an Illumina HiSeq 2500. The public sequencing data were trimmed at Q25 with fastp and processed into clonotypes with MiXCR by TCRdb, which kept only in-frame beta chains. Every entry covers one CDR3 protein and lists the most common genes and DNA from its rows. In all, the sample holds some 70,000 distinct CDR3 sequences, and about 7% of those were seen once. 37% of the sample comes from the top ten. In light of the paper, this sample's treatment or condition label describes: live attenuated yellow fever vaccine strain. This specimen consisted of CD8+ T cells sorted from PBMCs, obtained approximately 47 days after the first yellow fever vaccination. The receptor set was obtained from a man aged 18-30 years who received the YFV17D yellow fever vaccine.

V gene TRBV19 combines with J gene TRBJ1-1, with D maybe TRBD1 (6 bases). Trimming pared 3 bases from V and 5 bases from J, leaving 10 bases between. Germline V CDR1 and CDR2: LNHDA, SQIVND (reference sequence). This CDR3 is built from 13 residues. The CDR3 reads CASSIWGATEAFF. As DNA, the CDR3 is TGTGCCAGTAGTATCTGGGGGGCTACTGAAGCTTTCTTT.

In this sample, this clonotype is medium-sized. V gene TRBV6-5 combines with J gene TRBJ2-7, with 8 bases identical to TRBD2. The germline V gene has CDR1 MNHEY and CDR2 SVGAGI. The CDR3 runs 15 residues. The ends lost 9 bases at V and 1 base at J; junction bases unmatched: 11. CDR3 sequence: CASPWPRGRSYEQYV. The DNA for the CDR3 is TGTGCCAGTCCCTGGCCTCGCGGGAGGTCCTACGAGCAGTACGTC.

This clonotype was observed many times. The J gene is TRBJ1-2, the V gene TRBV29-1, with D maybe TRBD1 (6 bases). V was cut by 5 bases and J by 1 base, with 11 bases left in between. The CDR3 has 13 amino acids. The germline gives CDR1 SQVTM, CDR2 ANQGSEA. The CDR3 sequence is CSVKGGDNYGYTF. Written as DNA, the CDR3 is TGCAGCGTTAAGGGGGGTGATAACTATGGCTACACCTTC.

This chain joins TRBV12-3 or TRBV12-4 and TRBJ1-1; no firm D call. Trimming cost V 0 bases and J 1 base, with 6 bases left between them. The CDR3 spans 14 residues. The CDR3, as DNA: TGTGCCAGCAGTTTAGCAGGAGCGAACACTGAAGCTTTCTTT. Translation gives CASSLAGANTEAFF.

Details on this clonotype: The junction departs from germline at one end; a sequencing error may be responsible. The chain carries TRBV10-3 and TRBJ1-6; perhaps TRBD1 as D (6 bases). Germline assignment: CDR1 ENHRY and CDR2 SYGVKD. This CDR3 contains 13 residues. CDR3 bases: TGTGCCGTCAGACAGGAATCTCCTCACACCCTCCACTTT. Translation: CAVRQESPHTLHF.

This clonotype was detected many times. The CDR3 sequence is CASSWGSALHF. In DNA form, the CDR3 reads TGTGCCAGCAGCTGGGGGTCAGCCCTCCACTTT. The chain is built from TRBV7-9 and TRBJ1-6; TRBD1 is a possible D gene (5 bases). Germline V gene data show CDR1 as SEHNR and CDR2 as FQNEAQ (reference sequence). V lost 4 bases to trimming and J lost 14 bases, with 9 bases between them. The CDR3 has 11 amino acids. The full variable domain, completed using reference TRBV7-9 and TRBJ1-6, is DTGVSQNPRHKITKRGQNVTFRCDPISEHNRLYWYRQTLGQGPEFLTYFQNEAQLEKSRLLSDRFSAERPKGSFSTLEIQRTEQGDSAMYLCASSWGSALHFGNGTRLTVT.

This clonotype has ten or more counts. The chain joins TRBV2 to TRBJ2-2, with no clear D. Germline values: CDR1 SNHLY, CDR2 FYNNEI. The CDR3 covers 14 residues. V lost 7 bases to trimming and J lost 6 bases, with 15 bases between them. The DNA of the CDR3 is TGTGCCAGCACCTCTGTAGGAACCTCCGGGGAGCTGTTTTTT. This encodes CASTSVGTSGELFF.

At least ten counts were recorded for this clonotype. V and J are TRBV5-5 and TRBJ2-7; 8 nucleotides agree with TRBD2. The CDR3 extends over 15 amino acids. Germline assignment: CDR1 SGHKS and CDR2 YYEKEE (reference sequence). Unmatched junction bases numbered 6, after V lost 1 base and J lost 3 bases. The DNA of the CDR3 is TGTGCCAGCAGCTTGTTTTTAGGGACTAGCTACGAGCAGTACTTC. Protein sequence: CASSLFLGTSYEQYF.

This clonotype appeared a few times. The chain couples TRBV12-3 or TRBV12-4 to TRBJ2-7; 8 nucleotides agree with TRBD1. After removal of 7 bases from V and 0 bases from J, the junction contained 2 bases not matched to a gene. This CDR3 spans 13 amino acids. The CDR3 reads CASTGQGSYEQYF. The CDR3 DNA is TGTGCCAGCACCGGACAGGGCTCCTACGAGCAGTACTTC.

In its sample, this clonotype was seen many times. CDR3 DNA: TGTGCCATCAGTGGAGCGGCAGGCAGTGGGGCCAACGTCCTGACTTTC. Translation: CAISGAAGSGANVLTF. This chain links TRBV10-3 with TRBJ2-6, with a tentative D call TRBD2 (5 bases). With 4 bases removed from V and 3 bases from J, the gap between germline ends came to 13 bases. Per germline, CDR1 ENHRY and CDR2 SYGVKD. This CDR3 is built from 16 residues.

A few counts support this clonotype. V usage is TRBV4-1 and J usage is TRBJ2-3; either TRBD1 or TRBD2 may fit D (5 bases each). The CDR3 extends over 17 amino acids. CDR1 and CDR2 (germline): MGHRA, YSYEKL. The V end was cut by 0 bases, the J end by 3 bases, with 16 bases between. The CDR3 bases are TGCGCCAGCAGCCAAGATGGGAGCGCCCAGGGTACAGATACGCAGTATTTT. It translates to CASSQDGSAQGTDTQYF.

Turning to this clonotype: A read error may explain this, as a much larger clone is one base away. This chain connects TRBV4-3 to TRBJ1-1; a possible D gene is TRBD1 (5 bases). Germline loops: CDR1 LGHNA, CDR2 YSLEER. The CDR3 covers 17 residues. In DNA form, the CDR3 reads TGCGCCAGCAGCCAAGTCCTGTGGCCCAGCCCGGACACTGAAGCTCTCTTT. Its translation is CASSQVLWPSPDTEALF.

This sequence joins TRBV29-1 and TRBJ1-2; 8 positions agree with TRBD1. The germline V gene has CDR1 SQVTM and CDR2 ANQGSEA. V lost 5 bases, J lost 8 bases, and 7 bases stayed unmatched. The CDR3 sequence is 12 residues long. This chain's CDR3 is CSVSGGSRGYTF. In nucleotides, the CDR3 is TGCAGCGTTTCAGGGGGCTCTCGGGGCTACACCTTC.

V gene TRBV20-1 combines with J gene TRBJ1-3, with D possibly TRBD1 on 6 matching bases. From germline, CDR1 is DFQATT and CDR2 SNEGSKA (reference sequence). Trimming took 0 bases from V and 0 from J, leaving 12 bases between them. This CDR3 is 16 amino acids long. The DNA of the CDR3 is TGCAGTGCTAGAGACAGGGGTTGGAGCTCTGGAAACACCATATATTTT. It is translated as CSARDRGWSSGNTIYF.

This clonotype was counted many times. J is TRBJ1-1 and V is TRBV7-8; 9 positions match TRBD1. This CDR3 is 16 amino acids long. Germline loops: CDR1 SGHVS, CDR2 FQNEAQ. With 5 bases clipped from V and 4 bases from J, the junction kept 11 bases outside the gene matches. The CDR3 protein is CASSPWTGVAGTEAFF. CDR3 DNA sequence: TGTGCCAGCAGCCCTTGGACAGGGGTAGCGGGCACTGAAGCTTTCTTT.

The chain combines TRBV6-2 or TRBV6-3 with TRBJ1-5; 7 bases match TRBD1. With 6 bases clipped from V and 11 bases from J, the junction kept 10 bases outside the gene matches. Looked up from germline, CDR1 is MNHEY and CDR2 is SVGEGT. This CDR3 region has 13 residues. The DNA of the CDR3 is TGTGCCAGCAGCCCAGGGGGTTCCCGGTCCCAGCATTTT. It specifies CASSPGGSRSQHF.

A word on this clonotype: Since the CDR3 does not end with the conserved phenylalanine or tryptophan, this likely comes from a read error. V gene TRBV12-3 or TRBV12-4 combines with J gene TRBJ2-7, with 7 nucleotides matching TRBD2. This CDR3 spans 15 amino acids. The trim removed 1 base at V and 1 base at J, leaving 4 bases unmatched. The CDR3 DNA is TGTGCCAGCAGTTTAGGCGGGGGATCATCCTACGAGCAGTACTAC. The encoded protein is CASSLGGGSSYEQYY.

This clonotype was seen ten or more times. The chain joins TRBV6-5 to TRBJ2-2, with 8 positions matching TRBD2. This CDR3 is built from 17 residues. CDR1 is MNHEY, CDR2 SVGAGI, per germline. V gave up 0 bases and J gave up 0 bases; unmatched junction bases: 3. Written as DNA, the CDR3 is TGTGCCAGCAGTTACTCCCGACTAGCGTCGAACACCGGGGAGCTGTTTTTT. Translation: CASSYSRLASNTGELFF.

This clonotype has at least ten counts. The chain joins TRBV6-6 to TRBJ1-5; D ambiguous. The germline CDR1 and CDR2 sequences are MNHNY and SVGAGI (reference sequence). V was shortened by 7 bases and J by 2 bases, with 9 bases between the two germline ends. This CDR3 is built from 13 residues. CDR3 DNA sequence: TGTGCCAGCATCCTGGGAGGCAATCAGCCCCAGCATTTT. This encodes CASILGGNQPQHF.

J is TRBJ1-1 and V is TRBV7-2; TRBD1 is a possible D gene (5 bases). The CDR3 length is 14 residues. In germline, CDR1 is SGHTA, CDR2 FQGNSA. Trimming pared 3 bases from V and 10 bases from J, leaving 18 bases between. The CDR3 DNA reads as TGTGCCAGCAGCTTGGGGGAGGACCCGGTTCTAGCTTTCTTT. Residues: CASSLGEDPVLAFF.

This clonotype appeared many times. V is TRBV27 and J is TRBJ2-1; TRBD2 aligns across 8 bases. Trimming cost V 6 bases and J 6 bases; bases outside gene matches: 10. The V gene's germline CDR1 is MNHEY and CDR2 SMNVEV (reference sequence). The CDR3 length is 15 residues. In nucleotides, the CDR3 is TGTGCCAGCAGCACCCCCGCGGGGGGTTCCAATGAGCAGTTCTTC. Translating it yields CASSTPAGGSNEQFF.

A word on this clonotype: Relative to the germline gene, one junction end is altered; a read error may explain this. The chain employs TRBV6-1 and TRBJ2-6; D gene uncertain. In germline, CDR1 is MNHNS, CDR2 SASEGT. The CDR3 length is 13 residues. For the CDR3, the DNA is TGTGCCAGCAGTGGTTCTGTGGCCAACGTCCTGACTTTC. Residues: CASSGSVANVLTF.